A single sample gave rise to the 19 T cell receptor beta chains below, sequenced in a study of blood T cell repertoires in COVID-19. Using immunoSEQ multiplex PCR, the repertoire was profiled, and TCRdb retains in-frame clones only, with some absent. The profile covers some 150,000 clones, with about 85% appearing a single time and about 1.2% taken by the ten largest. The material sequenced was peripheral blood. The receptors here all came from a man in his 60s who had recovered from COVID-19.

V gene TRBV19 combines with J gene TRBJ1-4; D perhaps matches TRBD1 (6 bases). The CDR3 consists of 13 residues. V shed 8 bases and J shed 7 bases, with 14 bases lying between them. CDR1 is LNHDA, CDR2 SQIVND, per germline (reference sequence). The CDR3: CASSGQNGEKLFF. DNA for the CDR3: TGTGCCAGTTCCGGACAGAACGGTGAAAAACTGTTTTTT.

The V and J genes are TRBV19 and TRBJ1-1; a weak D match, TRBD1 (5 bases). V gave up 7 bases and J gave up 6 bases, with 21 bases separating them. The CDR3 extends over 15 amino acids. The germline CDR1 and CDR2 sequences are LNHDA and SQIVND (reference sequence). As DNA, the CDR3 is TGTGCCAGTACCTCGGCGGCTAGGAGGGGCGCTGAAGCTTTCTTT. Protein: CASTSAARRGAEAFF.

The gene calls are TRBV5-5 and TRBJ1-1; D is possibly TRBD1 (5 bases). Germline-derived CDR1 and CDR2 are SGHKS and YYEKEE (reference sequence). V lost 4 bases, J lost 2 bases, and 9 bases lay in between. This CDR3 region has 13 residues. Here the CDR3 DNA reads TGTGCCAGCAGCGGACAAGCTAACACTGAAGCTTTCTTT. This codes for CASSGQANTEAFF.

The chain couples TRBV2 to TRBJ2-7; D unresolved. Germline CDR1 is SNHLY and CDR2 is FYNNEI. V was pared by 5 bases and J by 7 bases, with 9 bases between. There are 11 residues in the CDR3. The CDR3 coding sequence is TGTGCCAGCAGTCAGGTTATGGAGCAGTACTTC. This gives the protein CASSQVMEQYF.

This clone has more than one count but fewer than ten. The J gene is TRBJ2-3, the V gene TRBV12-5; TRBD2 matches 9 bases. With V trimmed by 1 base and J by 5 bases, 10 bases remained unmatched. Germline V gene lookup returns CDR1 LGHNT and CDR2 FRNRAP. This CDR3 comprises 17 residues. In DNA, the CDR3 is TGTGCTAGTGGTTTGGCTAAGGGCGGGGGGGTTGGAGATACGCAGTATTTT. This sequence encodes CASGLAKGGGVGDTQYF.

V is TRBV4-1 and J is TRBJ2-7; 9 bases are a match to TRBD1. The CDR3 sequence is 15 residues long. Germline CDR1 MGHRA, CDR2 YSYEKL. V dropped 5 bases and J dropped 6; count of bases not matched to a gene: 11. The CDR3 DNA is TGCGCCAGCAGCTCAGGGGGGACAGGGTACGCCGAGCAGTACTTC. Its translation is CASSSGGTGYAEQYF.

CDR3 nucleotides: TGTGCCACCAGAGGGGCTTTGGACACCGGGGAGCTGTTTTTT. Protein: CATRGALDTGELFF. The V and J genes are TRBV24-1 and TRBJ2-2; TRBD1 is a possible D gene (5 bases). Trimming left V 7 bases short and J 3 bases short, with 11 bases between. Germline values: CDR1 KGHDR, CDR2 SFDVKD. The CDR3 is 14 amino acids.

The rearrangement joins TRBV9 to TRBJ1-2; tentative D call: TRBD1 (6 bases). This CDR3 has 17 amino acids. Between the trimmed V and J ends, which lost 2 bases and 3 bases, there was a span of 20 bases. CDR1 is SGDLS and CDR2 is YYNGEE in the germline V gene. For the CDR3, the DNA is TGTGCCAGCAGCGTCCACCGGAGCCGGGACAAGTACTATGGCTACACCTTC. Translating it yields CASSVHRSRDKYYGYTF.

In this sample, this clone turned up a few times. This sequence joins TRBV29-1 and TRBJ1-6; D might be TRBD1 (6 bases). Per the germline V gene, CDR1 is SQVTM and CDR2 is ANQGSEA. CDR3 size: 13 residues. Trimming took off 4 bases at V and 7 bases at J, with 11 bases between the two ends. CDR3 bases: TGCAGCGTTGCACAGGGTGGGAATTCACCCCTCCACTTT. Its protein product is CSVAQGGNSPLHF. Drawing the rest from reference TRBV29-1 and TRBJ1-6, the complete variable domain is SAVISQKPSRDICQRGTSLTIQCQVDSQVTMMFWYRQQPGQSLTLIATANQGSEATYESGFVIDKFPISRPNLTFSTLTVSNMSPEDSSIYLCSVAQGGNSPLHFGNGTRLTVT.

The CDR3 protein is CASTSSGGSTDTQYF. DNA of the CDR3: TGTGCCAGCACCTCAAGCGGGGGGAGCACAGATACGCAGTATTTT. The rearrangement links TRBV5-4 to TRBJ2-3, with 9 bases fitting TRBD2. With V trimmed by 6 bases and J by 0 bases, 5 bases remained unmatched. Germline V gene lookup returns CDR1 SGHNT and CDR2 YYREEE (reference sequence). The length of the CDR3 is 15 residues.

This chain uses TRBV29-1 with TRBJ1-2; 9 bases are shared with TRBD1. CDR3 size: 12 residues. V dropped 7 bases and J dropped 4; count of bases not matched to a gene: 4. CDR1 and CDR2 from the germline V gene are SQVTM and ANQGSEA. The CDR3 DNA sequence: TGCAGCGCTCCGACAGGGGGCTATGGCTACACCTTC. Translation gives CSAPTGGYGYTF.

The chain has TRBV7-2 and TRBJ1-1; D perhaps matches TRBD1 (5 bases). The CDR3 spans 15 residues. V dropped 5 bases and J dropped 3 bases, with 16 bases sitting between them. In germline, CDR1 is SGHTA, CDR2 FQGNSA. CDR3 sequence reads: CASSPQTGLDTEAFF. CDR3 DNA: TGTGCCAGCAGCCCACAAACAGGTTTGGACACTGAAGCTTTCTTT.

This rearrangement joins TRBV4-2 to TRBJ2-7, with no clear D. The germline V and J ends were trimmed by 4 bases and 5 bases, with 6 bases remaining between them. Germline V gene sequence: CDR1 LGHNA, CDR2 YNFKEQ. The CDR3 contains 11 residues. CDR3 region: CASSRSDEQYF. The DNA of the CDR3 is TGTGCCAGCAGCCGATCAGACGAGCAGTACTTC.

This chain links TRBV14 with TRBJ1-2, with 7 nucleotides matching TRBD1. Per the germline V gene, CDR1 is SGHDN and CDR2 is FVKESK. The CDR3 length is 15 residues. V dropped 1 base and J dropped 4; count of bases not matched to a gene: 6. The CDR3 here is CASSQAVTGSYGYTF. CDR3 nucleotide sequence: TGTGCCAGCAGCCAAGCAGTGACAGGGTCCTATGGCTACACCTTC.

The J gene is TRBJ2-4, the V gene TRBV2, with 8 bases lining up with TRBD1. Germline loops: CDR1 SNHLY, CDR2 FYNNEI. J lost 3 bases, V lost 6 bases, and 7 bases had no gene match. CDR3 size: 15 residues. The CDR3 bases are TGTGCCAGCAGGGACGGACAGGGTGGCAAAAACATTCAGTACTTC. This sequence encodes CASRDGQGGKNIQYF.

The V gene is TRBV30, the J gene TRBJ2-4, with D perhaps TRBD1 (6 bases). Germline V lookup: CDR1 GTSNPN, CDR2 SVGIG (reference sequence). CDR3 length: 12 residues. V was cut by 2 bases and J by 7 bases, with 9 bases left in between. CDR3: CAWSPGVNIQYF. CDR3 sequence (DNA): TGTGCCTGGAGTCCAGGGGTCAACATTCAGTACTTC.

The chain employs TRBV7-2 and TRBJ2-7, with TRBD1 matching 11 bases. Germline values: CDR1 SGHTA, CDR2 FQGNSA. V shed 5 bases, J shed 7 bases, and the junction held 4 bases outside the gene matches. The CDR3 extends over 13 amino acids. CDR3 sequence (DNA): TGTGCCAGCAGCCCGGACAGGGGGCGAGAGCAGTACTTC. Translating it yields CASSPDRGREQYF.

The CDR3 spells CASSYVGRGNTEAFF. For the CDR3, the DNA is TGTGCCAGCAGTTACGTGGGCAGGGGAAACACTGAAGCTTTCTTT. This sequence joins TRBV6-5 and TRBJ1-1; tentatively, D is TRBD1 (6 bases). Trimming cost V 2 bases and J 2 bases, with 12 bases left between them. The CDR3 contains 15 residues. Germline-derived CDR1 and CDR2 are MNHEY and SVGAGI.

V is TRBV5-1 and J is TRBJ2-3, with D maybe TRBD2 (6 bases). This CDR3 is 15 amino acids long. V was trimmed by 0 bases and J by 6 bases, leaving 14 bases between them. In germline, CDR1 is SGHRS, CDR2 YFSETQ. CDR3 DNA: TGCGCCAGCAGCTTGGGACTAGGAGTGTCGGATACGCAGTATTTT. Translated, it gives CASSLGLGVSDTQYF.